These T cell receptor beta chains were read from a single sample in a study of blood T cell repertoires in COVID-19. The repertoire was sequenced with immunoSEQ multiplex PCR; TCRdb's copy has only in-frame clones and lacks some. The repertoire holds about 160,000 clones, with roughly 74% as singletons. The sequenced sample consisted of peripheral blood. These receptors originate from a woman of 80 years or more with acute or convalescent COVID-19. Both conserved end residues are part of each CDR3. The D gene is left open where the match is weak. Where a row states a size, it is once, few, many or the class of an expanded clone; other rows omit it.

TRBD1 TRBJ1-6 TRBV5-1 NA CASSETGGVSPLHF TGCGCCAGCAGCGAGACAGGGGGAGTTTCACCCCTCCACTTT
TRBD1 TRBJ1-1 TRBV6-5 NA CASRGGQGAGEAFF TGTGCCAGCAGGGGGGGACAGGGGGCAGGTGAAGCTTTCTTT
TRBD1 TRBJ1-1 TRBV7-9 NA CASSSGQGTNTEAFF TGTGCCAGCAGCTCAGGACAGGGGACGAACACTGAAGCTTTCTTT
TRBD1 TRBJ1-1 TRBV2 NA CASSYTGGAFF TGTGCCAGCAGTTACACAGGGGGGGCTTTCTTT
NA TRBJ2-3 TRBV6-5 NA CAITPLARDTQYF TGTGCCATCACCCCACTAGCAAGAGATACGCAGTATTTT
NA TRBJ2-5 TRBV4-1 NA CASSQENRLGQETQYF TGCGCCAGCAGCCAAGAGAATAGACTCGGGCAAGAGACCCAGTACTTC
TRBD1 TRBJ1-2 TRBV5-1 NA CASTGTGNYGYTF TGCGCCAGCACCGGGACAGGAAACTATGGCTACACCTTC
TRBD2 TRBJ2-3 TRBV7-3 few CASSPGLAGARDTQYF TGTGCCAGCAGCCCAGGACTAGCGGGAGCGAGGGATACGCAGTATTTT
NA TRBJ1-1 TRBV10-1 NA CASSDPGRSEAFF TGCGCCAGCAGTGATCCAGGAAGGTCTGAAGCTTTCTTT
NA TRBJ2-1 TRBV5-1 NA CASSASSGYNEQFF TGCGCCAGCAGTGCAAGTAGCGGCTACAATGAGCAGTTCTTC
TRBD1 TRBJ1-2 TRBV4-1 many CASSQGLRGGSVYGYTF TGCGCCAGCAGCCAAGGACTTCGAGGGGGCTCGGTCTATGGCTACACCTTC
NA TRBJ1-4 TRBV5-4 NA CASSPGGARTNEKLFF TGTGCCAGCAGCCCTGGGGGGGCCAGGACTAATGAAAAACTGTTTTTT
TRBD2 TRBJ2-1 TRBV3-1/TRBV3-2 NA CASRLGLAEGNEQFF TGTGCCAGCAGACTGGGACTAGCGGAGGGGAATGAGCAGTTCTTC
TRBD2 TRBJ2-7 TRBV27 NA CASSLGGRTPYEQYF TGTGCCAGCAGTTTGGGCGGGAGGACTCCCTACGAGCAGTACTTC
TRBD2 TRBJ2-3 TRBV7-7 NA CASSLGGGVTDTQYF TGTGCTAGCAGCTTAGGCGGGGGGGTCACAGATACGCAGTATTTT
NA TRBJ2-7 TRBV7-2 NA CASSKFRVNEQYF TGTGCCAGCAGCAAATTCCGGGTCAACGAGCAGTACTTC
TRBD1 TRBJ1-4 TRBV28 NA CASSAGTGGLNNEKLFF TGTGCCAGCAGTGCCGGGACAGGGGGCCTTAATAATGAAAAACTGTTTTTT
NA TRBJ1-4 TRBV2 NA CASSPPGQRNEKLFF TGTGCCAGCAGTCCCCCCGGACAGCGAAATGAAAAACTGTTTTTT
NA TRBJ1-5 TRBV2 NA CATRAGQTNNQPQHF TGTGCCACGAGGGCGGGGCAGACTAACAATCAGCCCCAGCATTTT
NA TRBJ1-3 TRBV18 NA CASSSTRDIGNTIYF TGTGCCAGCTCATCGACCCGGGACATTGGAAACACCATATATTTT
TRBD2 TRBJ2-1 TRBV5-4 NA CASSREREGGNEQFF TGTGCCAGCAGCCGAGAGCGGGAGGGAGGCAATGAGCAGTTCTTC
NA TRBJ1-5 TRBV11-2 NA CASSLEGGSQPQHF TGTGCCAGCAGCTTAGAGGGGGGGAGTCAGCCCCAGCATTTT
TRBD2 TRBJ2-7 TRBV7-3 NA CASSETSGGSYEQYF TGTGCCAGCAGCGAGACTAGCGGCGGGTCCTACGAGCAGTACTTC
NA TRBJ2-7 TRBV7-8 few CASSLVRGSYEQYF TGTGCCAGCAGCTTAGTCCGAGGCTCCTACGAGCAGTACTTC
TRBD1 TRBJ2-3 TRBV24-1 NA CATSDRTGPTDTQYF TGTGCCACCAGTGACCGGACAGGGCCCACAGATACGCAGTATTTT
NA TRBJ2-7 TRBV12-5 NA CASGLTRGWTYEQYF TGTGCTAGTGGCCTAACACGAGGCTGGACCTACGAGCAGTACTTC
NA TRBJ1-6 TRBV28 NA CASSLRREGPSPLHF TGTGCCAGCAGTTTAAGGAGGGAAGGCCCTTCACCCCTCCACTTT
NA TRBJ1-6 TRBV4-1 few CASSHSGGGMNSPLHF TGCGCCAGCAGCCATAGTGGGGGAGGGATGAATTCACCCCTCCACTTT
NA TRBJ1-6 TRBV5-1 few CASRRTALNSPLHF TGCGCCAGCAGGCGGACAGCGCTTAATTCACCCCTCCACTTT
TRBD2 TRBJ2-7 TRBV5-4 NA CASSSRLAGAYEQYF TGTGCCAGCAGCTCACGACTAGCGGGGGCCTACGAGCAGTACTTC
NA TRBJ2-7 TRBV28 NA CASRLEGTRSYF TGTGCCAGCAGGCTGGAAGGGACAAGGTCTTACTTC
TRBD2 TRBJ2-7 TRBV7-2 once CASSLGGLAGSEQYF TGTGCCAGCAGCCTTGGGGGGCTAGCGGGTAGCGAGCAGTACTTC
TRBD1 TRBJ2-5 TRBV11-2 NA CASSQKQGGGQETQYF TGTGCCAGCAGCCAAAAACAGGGGGGCGGTCAAGAGACCCAGTACTTC
TRBD1 TRBJ1-2 TRBV11-2 NA CASSPTGFYGYTF TGTGCCAGCAGTCCGACAGGGTTCTATGGCTACACCTTC
TRBD1 TRBJ1-3 TRBV7-2 NA CASSEQGESSGNTIYF TGTGCCAGCAGCGAACAGGGGGAGAGCTCTGGAAACACCATATATTTT
NA TRBJ2-5 TRBV7-3 few CASSAEGRETQYF TGTGCCAGCAGCGCGGAGGGTAGAGAGACCCAGTACTTC
NA TRBJ2-1 TRBV6-5 NA CAAGMSSSYNEQFF TGTGCCGCCGGGATGTCGAGCTCCTACAATGAGCAGTTCTTC
TRBD1 TRBJ1-2 TRBV5-5 NA CASSSTGGPLYGYTF TGTGCCAGCAGCTCGACAGGGGGCCCTCTCTATGGCTACACCTTC
NA TRBJ2-7 TRBV2 NA CASSTGVGDEQYF TGTGCCAGCAGTACGGGGGTAGGGGACGAGCAGTACTTC
NA TRBJ1-1 TRBV6-6 NA CASTQTANTEAFF TGTGCCAGCACCCAGACAGCGAACACTGAAGCTTTCTTT
NA TRBJ1-1 TRBV7-8 NA CASSPRQRQPNTEAFF TGTGCCAGCAGCCCCCGCCAGCGACAGCCGAACACTGAAGCTTTCTTT
TRBD1 TRBJ1-2 TRBV23-1 NA CASSRRDRIVGYTF TGCGCCAGCAGTCGGCGGGACAGGATTGTTGGCTACACCTTC
NA TRBJ2-7 TRBV11-2 NA CASSFPGTYEQYF TGTGCCAGCAGCTTTCCAGGGACCTACGAGCAGTACTTC
TRBD2 TRBJ2-1 TRBV5-4 NA CASKIGGGTYEQFF TGTGCCAGCAAGATTGGGGGGGGGACCTATGAGCAGTTCTTC
TRBD2 TRBJ2-5 TRBV6-6 NA CASRPGLAGAQETQYF TGTGCCAGCAGACCAGGACTAGCGGGGGCACAAGAGACCCAGTACTTC
NA TRBJ1-5 TRBV5-5 NA CASSFSMPQGQEGNQPQHF TGTGCCAGCAGCTTCTCGATGCCGCAGGGACAAGAAGGCAATCAGCCCCAGCATTTT
NA TRBJ2-7 TRBV21-1 NA CASSKTKPAAGVSYEQYF TGTGCCAGCAGCAAAACTAAACCCGCCGCAGGGGTGTCCTACGAGCAGTACTTC
TRBD1 TRBJ1-3 TRBV6-5 NA CASRKTGGTGNTIYF TGTGCCAGCAGAAAAACAGGGGGGACTGGAAACACCATATATTTT
NA TRBJ2-1 TRBV5-1 once CASSLLSGSYNEQFF TGCGCCAGCAGCTTGCTAAGCGGGTCCTACAATGAGCAGTTCTTC
TRBD1 TRBJ1-2 TRBV19 NA CASSIQGTAYGYTF TGTGCCAGTAGTATTCAGGGGACAGCTTACGGCTACACCTTC
NA TRBJ1-1 TRBV6-5 NA CASSYTGPNTEAFF TGTGCCAGCAGTTACACAGGCCCGAACACTGAAGCTTTCTTT
NA TRBJ1-1 TRBV5-1 NA CASSEGQPYVMNTEAFF TGCGCCAGCAGCGAAGGACAGCCATATGTGATGAACACTGAAGCTTTCTTT
NA TRBJ2-7 TRBV14 NA CASSRGYSYEQYF TGTGCCAGCAGTCGCGGGTACTCCTACGAGCAGTACTTC
TRBD2 TRBJ2-2 TRBV3-1/TRBV3-2 NA CASSQDWEGSGELFF TGTGCCAGCAGCCAAGATTGGGAGGGTTCCGGGGAGCTGTTTTTT
TRBD1 TRBJ2-1 TRBV7-6 NA CASSLGQGAHNEQFF TGTGCCAGCAGCCTCGGACAGGGGGCACACAATGAGCAGTTCTTC
TRBD1 TRBJ2-7 TRBV10-1 NA CASSEGQGPYEQYF TGCGCCAGCAGTGAGGGACAGGGTCCTTACGAGCAGTACTTC
TRBD2 TRBJ2-7 TRBV29-1 NA CSALAGGVYEQYF TGCAGCGCCTTAGCGGGAGGGGTATACGAGCAGTACTTC
NA TRBJ2-2 TRBV24-1 NA CATSDFAGASTGELFF TGTGCCACCAGTGATTTCGCAGGGGCGAGCACCGGGGAGCTGTTTTTT
NA TRBJ2-6 TRBV5-1 NA CASSLTGTPSGANVLTF TGCGCCAGCAGCTTGACCGGGACACCGTCTGGGGCCAACGTCCTGACTTTC
NA TRBJ2-1 TRBV30 NA CALGAYNEQFF TGTGCCTTAGGGGCTTACAATGAGCAGTTCTTC